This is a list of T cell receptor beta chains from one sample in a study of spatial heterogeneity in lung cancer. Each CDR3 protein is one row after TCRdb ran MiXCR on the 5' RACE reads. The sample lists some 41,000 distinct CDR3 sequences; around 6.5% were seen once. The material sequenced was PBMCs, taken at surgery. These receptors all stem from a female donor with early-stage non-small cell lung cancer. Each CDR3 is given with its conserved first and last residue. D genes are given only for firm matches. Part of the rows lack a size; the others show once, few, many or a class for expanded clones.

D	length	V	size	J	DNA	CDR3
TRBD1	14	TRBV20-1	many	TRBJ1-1	TGCAGTGCCCCAGGGGGAGGGGGGAACACTGAAGCTTTCTTT	CSAPGGGGNTEAFF
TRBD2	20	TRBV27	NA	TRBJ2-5	TGTGCCAGCAGTTCTCTGACTAGCGGGGGAGATGGGTTGGATTCGGAGACCCAGTACTTC	CASSSLTSGGDGLDSETQYF
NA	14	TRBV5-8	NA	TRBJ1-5	TGTGCCAGCAGCTTGGGGTATAGCAATCAGCCCCAGCATTTT	CASSLGYSNQPQHF
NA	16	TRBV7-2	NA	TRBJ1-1	TGTGCCAGCAGCTTAGAAAGAGCGGGTGGGTTGCCTGAAGCTTTCTTT	CASSLERAGGLPEAFF
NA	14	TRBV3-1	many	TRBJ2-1	TGTGCCAGCAGCCAAGAACGAACCTACAATGAGCAGTTCTTC	CASSQERTYNEQFF
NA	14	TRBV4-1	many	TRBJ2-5	TGCGCCAGCAGCCAAGTATCCCTCCAAGAGACCCAGTACTTC	CASSQVSLQETQYF
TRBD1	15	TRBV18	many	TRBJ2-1	TGTGCCAGCTCGCGCTCTCAGGGGGAAATTGATGAGCAGTTCTTC	CASSRSQGEIDEQFF
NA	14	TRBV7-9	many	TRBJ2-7	TGTGCCAGCAGCAAGATAGGGGTTGACTTAGAGCAGTACTTC	CASSKIGVDLEQYF
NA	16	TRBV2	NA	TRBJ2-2	TGTGCCAGCAGTTCCAAGAGCGCGCAGTCACACGGGGAGCTGTTTTTT	CASSSKSAQSHGELFF
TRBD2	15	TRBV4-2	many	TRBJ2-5	TGTGCCAGCAGCTATGGACTAGCGGGGAAAGAGACCCAGTACTTC	CASSYGLAGKETQYF
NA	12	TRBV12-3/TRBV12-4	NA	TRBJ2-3	TGTGCCAGCAGTCCCCAAGCAGATACGCAGTATTTT	CASSPQADTQYF
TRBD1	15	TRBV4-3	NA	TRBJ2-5	TGCGCCAGCAGCCAAGACTCGACAGGGAGAGAGACCCAGTACTTC	CASSQDSTGRETQYF
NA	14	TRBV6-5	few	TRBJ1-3	TGTGCCAGCAGTTACGGGAACTCTGGAAACACCATATATTTT	CASSYGNSGNTIYF
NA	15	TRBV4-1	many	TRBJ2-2	TGCGCCAGCAGCCAGGGGGCGCGGAACACCGGGGAGCTGTTTTTT	CASSQGARNTGELFF
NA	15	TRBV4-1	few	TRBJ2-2	TGCGCCAGCAGCCACCCTGGGAGGAAAACCGGGGAGCTGTTTTTT	CASSHPGRKTGELFF
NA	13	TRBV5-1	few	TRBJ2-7	TGCGCCAGCAGCTTGGAAGGGACCTACGAGCAGTACTTC	CASSLEGTYEQYF
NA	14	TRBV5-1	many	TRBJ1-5	TGCGCCAGCAGTCGGCTTCCAGGCAATCAGCCCCAGCATTTT	CASSRLPGNQPQHF
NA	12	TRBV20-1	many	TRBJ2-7	TGCAGTGCCACGAAAATACCCTACGAGCAGTACTTC	CSATKIPYEQYF
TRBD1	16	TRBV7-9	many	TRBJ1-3	TGTGCCAGCAGCCCAGGACAGGGGCGCTCTGGAAACACCATATATTTT	CASSPGQGRSGNTIYF
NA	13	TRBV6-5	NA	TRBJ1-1	TGTGCCAGCAGTCGGGGTGTCGACACTGAAGCTTTCTTT	CASSRGVDTEAFF
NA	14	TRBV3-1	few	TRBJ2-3	TGTGCCAGCAGCCAAGATACTAGCACAGATACGCAGTATTTT	CASSQDTSTDTQYF
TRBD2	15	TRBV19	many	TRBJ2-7	TGTGCCAGTAGTATGTCCAGCGGGGGAACCTACGAGCAGTACTTC	CASSMSSGGTYEQYF
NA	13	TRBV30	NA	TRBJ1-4	TGTGCCTGGAGCGGCGGAACAAATGAAAAACTGTTTTTT	CAWSGGTNEKLFF
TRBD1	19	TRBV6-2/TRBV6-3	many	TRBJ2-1	TGTGCCAGCAGTTACCCCCCGATAGGGACAGGGGCCAAGTACAATGAGCAGTTCTTC	CASSYPPIGTGAKYNEQFF
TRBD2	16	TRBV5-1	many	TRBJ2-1	TGCGCCAGCAGCTTGCCCAGCGGGGCCACGGGTAATGAGCAGTTCTTC	CASSLPSGATGNEQFF
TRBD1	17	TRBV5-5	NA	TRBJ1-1	TGTGCCAGCAGCTTGGGTAGGACAGGGGGTTTGAACACTGAAGCTTTCTTT	CASSLGRTGGLNTEAFF
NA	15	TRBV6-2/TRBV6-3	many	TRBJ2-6	TGTGCCAGCACCTCTTCCGATGGTGGGGCCAACGTCCTGACTTTC	CASTSSDGGANVLTF
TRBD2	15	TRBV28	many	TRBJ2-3	TGTGCCAGCAGACCGACTAGCGGGGGGGCCCGGGGGCAGTATTTT	CASRPTSGGARGQYF
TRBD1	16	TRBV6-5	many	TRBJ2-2	TGTGCCAGCAGTTACCAAGGGCAGGGGGCGAACGGGGAGCTGTTTTTT	CASSYQGQGANGELFF
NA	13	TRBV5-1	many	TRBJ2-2	TGCGCCAGCAGCTTGGATGCTACCGGGGAGCTGTTTTTT	CASSLDATGELFF
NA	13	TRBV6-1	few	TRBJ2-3	TGTGCCAGCAGTGCCGATCGGGAAGATACGCAGTATTTT	CASSADREDTQYF
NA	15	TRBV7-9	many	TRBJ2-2	TGTGCCAGCAGCGCCCCCGGACTGAACACCGGGGAGCTGTTTTTT	CASSAPGLNTGELFF
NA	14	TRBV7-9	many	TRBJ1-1	TGTGCCAGCAGCTCCGCGGGCCCCCACCTCGGAGCTTTCTTT	CASSSAGPHLGAFF
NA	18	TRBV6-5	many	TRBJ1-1	TGTGCCAGCAGTTACTCGGGATCTACCGGCCATCGGGGGATTGAAGCTTTCTTT	CASSYSGSTGHRGIEAFF
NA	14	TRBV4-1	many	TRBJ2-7	TGCGCCAGCAGCCCGCAAGTGGGTCTCTACGAGCAGTACTTC	CASSPQVGLYEQYF
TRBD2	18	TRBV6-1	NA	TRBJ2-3	TGTGCCAGCAGGGCTTTGGCGACTAGCGGGGGGGCCACAGATACGCAGTATTTT	CASRALATSGGATDTQYF
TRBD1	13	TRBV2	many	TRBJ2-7	TGTGCCAGCGACGGGACAGGTCCCTACGAGCAGTACTTC	CASDGTGPYEQYF
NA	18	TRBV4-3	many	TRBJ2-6	TGCGCCAGCAGCCAAGATTGGGCCGGGGTCGCTGGGGCCAACGTCCTGACTTTC	CASSQDWAGVAGANVLTF
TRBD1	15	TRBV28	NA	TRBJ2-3	TGTGCCAGCAGTTTATACAGGGGGGACACAGATACGCAGTATTTT	CASSLYRGDTDTQYF
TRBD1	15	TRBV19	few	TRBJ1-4	TGTGCCAGTAGTCCACGGACAGGGGGTAATGAAAAACTGTTTTTT	CASSPRTGGNEKLFF
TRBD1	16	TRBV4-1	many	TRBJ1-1	TGCGCCAGCAGCCAAGCAGGGGGCCCGTACGACACTGAAGCTTTCTTT	CASSQAGGPYDTEAFF
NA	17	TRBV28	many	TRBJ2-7	TGTGCCAGCAGTCGCAACTCAGAGGGGTACCTCTCCTACGAGCAGTACTTC	CASSRNSEGYLSYEQYF
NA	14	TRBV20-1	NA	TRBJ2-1	TGCAGTGCTAGAGACTCTCCTTCCTACAATGAGCAGTTCTTC	CSARDSPSYNEQFF
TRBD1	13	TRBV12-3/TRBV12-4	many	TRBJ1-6	TGTGCCAGCAGAGACAGGGGGCTTTCACCCCTCCACTTT	CASRDRGLSPLHF
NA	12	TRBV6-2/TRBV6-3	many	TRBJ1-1	TGTGCCAGCAGTTATGCTTCCCTTCGTGCTTTCTTT	CASSYASLRAFF
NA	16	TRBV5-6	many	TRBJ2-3	TGTGCCAGCAGCTTGGACGGCAGGGGAATCACAGATACGCAGTATTTT	CASSLDGRGITDTQYF
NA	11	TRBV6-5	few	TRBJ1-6	TGTGCCAGCACTTATAATTCACCCCTCCACTTT	CASTYNSPLHF
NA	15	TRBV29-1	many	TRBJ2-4	TGCAGCGCCGCCGACCAGGGCGGGGCCAAAAACATTCAGTACTTC	CSAADQGGAKNIQYF
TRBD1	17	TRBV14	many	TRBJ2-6	TGTGCCAGCAGCCAAGCCAGGGGGATTTCTGGGGCCAACGTCCTGACTTTC	CASSQARGISGANVLTF
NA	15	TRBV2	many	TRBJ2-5	TGTGCCAGCAGTGAAGCGGACGGTTTTCTTAAGACCCAGTACTTC	CASSEADGFLKTQYF
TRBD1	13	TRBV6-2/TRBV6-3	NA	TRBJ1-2	TGTGCCAGCAGCATACAGGGGGCGTATGGCTACACCTTC	CASSIQGAYGYTF
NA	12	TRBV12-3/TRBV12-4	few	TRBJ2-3	TGTGCCAGCAGCATGACTAGGAATACGCAGTATTTT	CASSMTRNTQYF
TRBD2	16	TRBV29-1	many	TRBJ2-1	TGCAGCGTCGACTTCCCTACGAGCGGGGGGAGGTATGAGCAGTTCTTC	CSVDFPTSGGRYEQFF
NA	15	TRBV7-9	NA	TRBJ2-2	TGTGCCAGCAGCTTAGGGGTAGGCGTCACCGGGGAGCTGTTTTTT	CASSLGVGVTGELFF
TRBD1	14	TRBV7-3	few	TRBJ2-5	TGTGCCAGCAGCGCAACAGGGGGCGGAAAGACCCAGTACTTC	CASSATGGGKTQYF
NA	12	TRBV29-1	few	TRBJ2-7	TGCAGCGTTAGGACGGACTCCTACGAGCAGTACTTC	CSVRTDSYEQYF